The rows below give T cell receptor beta chains drawn from one sample of a study of technical replicates of blood from several donors. The method was immunoSEQ multiplex PCR; TCRdb's version includes in-frame clones alone and lacks a portion of them. Of approximately 97,000 clones listed, approximately 95% are singletons. What was sequenced was T cells isolated from PBMCs. The receptors were sampled from a human donor in good health. The CDR3 runs from the conserved cysteine through the conserved F or W. The D gene is left open where the match is weak. Rows give clone size only sometimes, using once, few, many, or a class for an expanded clone.

v_gene: TRBV30
j_gene: TRBJ2-3
abundance: -
d_gene: TRBD2
CDR3nt: TGTGCCTGGAGTGTGGGAGGGTTACGCACAGATACGCAGTATTTT
CDR3aa: CAWSVGGLRTDTQYF

v_gene: TRBV27
j_gene: TRBJ1-5
abundance: -
d_gene: -
CDR3nt: TGTGCCAGCAATAATCCCAATCAGCCCCAGCATTTT
CDR3aa: CASNNPNQPQHF

v_gene: TRBV21-1
j_gene: TRBJ1-5
abundance: many
d_gene: -
CDR3nt: TGTGCCAGCAGCCAAGAACCTCGTCGACGGGTCTCCACTAGCAATCAGCCCCAGCATTTT
CDR3aa: CASSQEPRRRVSTSNQPQHF

v_gene: TRBV6-5
j_gene: TRBJ2-7
abundance: -
d_gene: -
CDR3nt: TGTGCCAGCAGTTCTCCCGGATCCGACTTAAAGTACTTC
CDR3aa: CASSSPGSDLKYF

v_gene: TRBV6-1
j_gene: TRBJ2-5
abundance: -
d_gene: -
CDR3nt: TGTGCCAACAGGGGTAGCGGCCAAGAGACCCAGTACTTC
CDR3aa: CANRGSGQETQYF

v_gene: TRBV7-2
j_gene: TRBJ2-7
abundance: once
d_gene: -
CDR3nt: TGTGCCACTACTAAAGCGGGCTCCTACGAGCAGTACTTC
CDR3aa: CATTKAGSYEQYF

v_gene: TRBV6-5
j_gene: TRBJ2-2
abundance: -
d_gene: TRBD1
CDR3nt: TGTGCCAGCAGAACAGGGGGCACCAACACCGGGGAGCTGTTTTTT
CDR3aa: CASRTGGTNTGELFF

v_gene: TRBV9
j_gene: TRBJ1-1
abundance: once
d_gene: -
CDR3nt: TGTGCCAGCAGCCCGAGGTGGGGGGGAGCTGAAGCTTTCTTT
CDR3aa: CASSPRWGGAEAFF

v_gene: TRBV5-4
j_gene: TRBJ2-1
abundance: once
d_gene: -
CDR3nt: TGTGCCAGCAGCTTGGGGGAGCGTGAGCAGTTCTTC
CDR3aa: CASSLGEREQFF

v_gene: TRBV11-2
j_gene: TRBJ2-5
abundance: -
d_gene: -
CDR3nt: TGTGCCAGCAGCTTAGAAGGAGGGCCCGGGACCCAGTACTTC
CDR3aa: CASSLEGGPGTQYF

v_gene: TRBV27
j_gene: TRBJ2-1
abundance: -
d_gene: TRBD2
CDR3nt: TGTGCCAGCAGTCGGGGGGGCCACAATGAGCAGTTCTTC
CDR3aa: CASSRGGHNEQFF

v_gene: TRBV5-1
j_gene: TRBJ1-1
abundance: -
d_gene: -
CDR3nt: TGCGCCAGCAGCCCATCAGACACTGAAGCTTTCTTT
CDR3aa: CASSPSDTEAFF

v_gene: TRBV14
j_gene: TRBJ2-1
abundance: -
d_gene: TRBD2
CDR3nt: TGTGCCAGCAGCTATCCCCTCGGGACTAGCATCAATGAGCAGTTCTTC
CDR3aa: CASSYPLGTSINEQFF

v_gene: TRBV30
j_gene: TRBJ2-1
abundance: -
d_gene: TRBD2
CDR3nt: TGTGCCTGGCTAACTAGCGGAACTTACAATGAGCAGTTCTTC
CDR3aa: CAWLTSGTYNEQFF

v_gene: TRBV5-8
j_gene: TRBJ1-4
abundance: -
d_gene: -
CDR3nt: TGTGCCAGCAGCTCGAACAGGGTTGGGACTAATGAAAAACTGTTTTTT
CDR3aa: CASSSNRVGTNEKLFF

v_gene: TRBV7-8
j_gene: TRBJ2-2
abundance: -
d_gene: -
CDR3nt: TGTGCCAGCAGCTTAGTGTCGGCGAACACCGGGGAGCTGTTTTTT
CDR3aa: CASSLVSANTGELFF

v_gene: TRBV4-1
j_gene: TRBJ2-1
abundance: -
d_gene: TRBD2
CDR3nt: TGCGCCAGCAGCCGGACTGGACTAGCGGGAGGGTACAATGAGCAGTTCTTC
CDR3aa: CASSRTGLAGGYNEQFF

v_gene: TRBV30
j_gene: TRBJ2-7
abundance: once
d_gene: -
CDR3nt: TGTGCCTGGAGTACCATGCAGGCCTACGAGCAGTACTTC
CDR3aa: CAWSTMQAYEQYF

v_gene: TRBV27
j_gene: TRBJ2-6
abundance: -
d_gene: -
CDR3nt: TGTGCCAGCAGTTTTATCGGTAGGCAGGCTAACTCTGGGGCCAACGTCCTGACTTTC
CDR3aa: CASSFIGRQANSGANVLTF

v_gene: TRBV2
j_gene: TRBJ2-3
abundance: -
d_gene: -
CDR3nt: TGTGCCAGCAGTGTCGGACTACCAGACACAGATACGCAGTATTTT
CDR3aa: CASSVGLPDTDTQYF

v_gene: TRBV19
j_gene: TRBJ2-3
abundance: -
d_gene: TRBD1
CDR3nt: TGTGCCAGTAGCTCCGGGACAGCGTTCACAGATACGCAGTATTTT
CDR3aa: CASSSGTAFTDTQYF

v_gene: TRBV28
j_gene: TRBJ2-1
abundance: -
d_gene: TRBD2
CDR3nt: TGTGCCAGCAGTTTAGGGCTAGCGGGAGGTAAGAGCAATGAGCAGTTCTTC
CDR3aa: CASSLGLAGGKSNEQFF

v_gene: TRBV10-2
j_gene: TRBJ1-5
abundance: -
d_gene: -
CDR3nt: TGCGCCAGCTCAGAACAGGAGAATCAGCCCCAGCATTTT
CDR3aa: CASSEQENQPQHF

v_gene: TRBV5-4
j_gene: TRBJ1-3
abundance: -
d_gene: -
CDR3nt: TGTGCCAGCAGCTTGAAACCCGGAGGGAACACCATATATTTT
CDR3aa: CASSLKPGGNTIYF

v_gene: TRBV19
j_gene: TRBJ2-1
abundance: -
d_gene: -
CDR3nt: TGTGCCAGTAGTCTAGTCCCAACATACAATGAGCAGTTCTTC
CDR3aa: CASSLVPTYNEQFF

v_gene: TRBV4-2
j_gene: TRBJ1-2
abundance: -
d_gene: -
CDR3nt: TGTGCCAGCAGCCATAATACACAGGCCATCCCCTACACCTTC
CDR3aa: CASSHNTQAIPYTF

v_gene: TRBV6-5
j_gene: TRBJ2-2
abundance: -
d_gene: -
CDR3nt: TGTGCCAGCACCTTACTAGCTGATAACACCGGGGAGCTGTTTTTT
CDR3aa: CASTLLADNTGELFF

v_gene: TRBV27
j_gene: TRBJ1-4
abundance: -
d_gene: -
CDR3nt: TGTGCCAGCAGTTCAAGGAGACTGAAGCCGGAAAAACTGTTTTTT
CDR3aa: CASSSRRLKPEKLFF

v_gene: TRBV4-3
j_gene: TRBJ2-7
abundance: -
d_gene: TRBD2
CDR3nt: TGCGCCAGCAGCCAAGAACTAGCGGCTTCCTACGAGCAGTACTTC
CDR3aa: CASSQELAASYEQYF

v_gene: TRBV28
j_gene: TRBJ1-4
abundance: once
d_gene: -
CDR3nt: TGTGCCAGCAGTTGGGGGCTAGGAAATGAAAAACTGTTTTTT
CDR3aa: CASSWGLGNEKLFF

v_gene: TRBV7-2
j_gene: TRBJ2-7
abundance: once
d_gene: TRBD1
CDR3nt: TGTGCCAGCAGCCTAGACAGGGACGAGCAGTACTTC
CDR3aa: CASSLDRDEQYF

v_gene: TRBV6-5
j_gene: TRBJ1-1
abundance: -
d_gene: -
CDR3nt: TGTGCCAGCAGTTACGGGGGGGCCACTGAAGCTTTCTTT
CDR3aa: CASSYGGATEAFF

v_gene: TRBV2
j_gene: TRBJ1-5
abundance: -
d_gene: TRBD1
CDR3nt: TGTGCCAGCAGATTGACAGGGACTGGGGGGAATCAGCCCCAGCATTTT
CDR3aa: CASRLTGTGGNQPQHF

v_gene: TRBV19
j_gene: TRBJ2-2
abundance: -
d_gene: TRBD2
CDR3nt: TGTGCCAGTAGTATGGGACTACCTGGCCGGGACACCGGGGAGCTGTTTTTT
CDR3aa: CASSMGLPGRDTGELFF

v_gene: TRBV2
j_gene: TRBJ2-3
abundance: -
d_gene: -
CDR3nt: TGTGCCAGCAGTGAGGAGGACAGCACAGATACGCAGTATTTT
CDR3aa: CASSEEDSTDTQYF

v_gene: TRBV7-8
j_gene: TRBJ1-4
abundance: -
d_gene: TRBD1
CDR3nt: TGTGCCAGCAGCTTACCCACGGGACAGGGTATGACTAATGAAAAACTGTTTTTT
CDR3aa: CASSLPTGQGMTNEKLFF

v_gene: TRBV7-7
j_gene: TRBJ2-2
abundance: -
d_gene: TRBD1
CDR3nt: TGTGCTAGCAGCTTGACAGGGGTAGGCGTGTCGGAGCTGTTTTTT
CDR3aa: CASSLTGVGVSELFF

v_gene: TRBV7-7
j_gene: TRBJ2-7
abundance: -
d_gene: -
CDR3nt: TGTGCTAGCAGCTTAGATTACAGCAATTACGAGCAGTACTTC
CDR3aa: CASSLDYSNYEQYF

v_gene: TRBV10-3
j_gene: TRBJ1-4
abundance: once
d_gene: -
CDR3nt: TGTGCCATCAGTCATAACGCGTCTAATGAAAAACTGTTTTTT
CDR3aa: CAISHNASNEKLFF

v_gene: TRBV19
j_gene: TRBJ1-2
abundance: -
d_gene: TRBD1
CDR3nt: TGTGCCATATCCCAGGGGGCAGGCTACACCTTC
CDR3aa: CAISQGAGYTF

v_gene: TRBV30
j_gene: TRBJ1-3
abundance: once
d_gene: -
CDR3nt: TGTGCCTGGACTACAGGGTTTACTGGAAACACCATATATTTT
CDR3aa: CAWTTGFTGNTIYF

v_gene: TRBV25-1
j_gene: TRBJ2-7
abundance: -
d_gene: -
CDR3nt: TGTGCCAGCAGTGAGGTCACACTAGGCGAGCAGTACTTC
CDR3aa: CASSEVTLGEQYF

v_gene: TRBV7-9
j_gene: TRBJ2-6
abundance: -
d_gene: -
CDR3nt: TGTGCCAGCAGCTTATATACAGAGACAATCTCTGGGGCCAACGTCCTGACTTTC
CDR3aa: CASSLYTETISGANVLTF

v_gene: TRBV29-1
j_gene: TRBJ2-1
abundance: -
d_gene: -
CDR3nt: TGCAGCGCCCGAAGGGCGCCTAATGGGGGGGAGCAGTTCTTC
CDR3aa: CSARRAPNGGEQFF

v_gene: TRBV10-3
j_gene: TRBJ1-3
abundance: -
d_gene: TRBD1
CDR3nt: TGTGCCATCAGTGGAGGGACAGGGCGAGGAAACACCATATATTTT
CDR3aa: CAISGGTGRGNTIYF

v_gene: TRBV19
j_gene: TRBJ1-1
abundance: once
d_gene: -
CDR3nt: TGTGCCAGTGGGTCGGGCACTGAAGCTTTCTTT
CDR3aa: CASGSGTEAFF

v_gene: TRBV12-5
j_gene: TRBJ2-7
abundance: -
d_gene: TRBD2
CDR3nt: TGTGCTAGTGGTTTGGTATCATCTAGCGGGGCCCCTCGGACCTACGAGCAGTACTTC
CDR3aa: CASGLVSSSGAPRTYEQYF

v_gene: TRBV30
j_gene: TRBJ2-7
abundance: -
d_gene: TRBD1
CDR3nt: TGTGCCTGGAGGGGGGACAGGGATAACGAGCAGTACTTC
CDR3aa: CAWRGDRDNEQYF

v_gene: TRBV28
j_gene: TRBJ2-1
abundance: -
d_gene: -
CDR3nt: TGTGCCAGCAGTTCTCCGGGACTCGCCAATGAGCAGTTCTTC
CDR3aa: CASSSPGLANEQFF

v_gene: TRBV30
j_gene: TRBJ1-6
abundance: -
d_gene: TRBD1
CDR3nt: TGTGCCTGGAGCGCCGGACAGGATAATTCACCCCTCCACTTT
CDR3aa: CAWSAGQDNSPLHF

v_gene: TRBV7-2
j_gene: TRBJ1-6
abundance: -
d_gene: TRBD1
CDR3nt: TGTGCCAGCAGCTTCGTAGCGGGGGACAGGGGTTATTCACCCCTCCACTTT
CDR3aa: CASSFVAGDRGYSPLHF